This TCR beta chain stems from a study of blood T cell repertoires in COVID-19. In the source study's methods: Amplification with reference gene primers provided the estimates of nucleated cell counts. Repertoires were generated with immunoSEQ multiplex PCR, while TCRdb's copy carries only in-frame clones and drops some. V and J calls and clone size are given by that table; D and trimming were obtained from the DNA. The repertoire has roughly 59,000 clones, 70% to 85% of them found once; the top ten carry roughly 10%. Per germline, CDR1 SNHLY and CDR2 FYNNEI. The CDR3 has 13 residues. V was pared by 8 bases and J by 2 bases, with 11 bases between.

The rearrangement uses TRBV2 and TRBJ2-3; possible D gene TRBD2, 6 bases. The clonotype originates from a human donor in a cohort sampled during active COVID-19. Sequenced material: peripheral blood. CDR3 sequence reads: CASQGGITDTQYF. CDR3 in DNA: TGTGCCAGCCAGGGAGGAATCACAGATACGCAGTATTTT.